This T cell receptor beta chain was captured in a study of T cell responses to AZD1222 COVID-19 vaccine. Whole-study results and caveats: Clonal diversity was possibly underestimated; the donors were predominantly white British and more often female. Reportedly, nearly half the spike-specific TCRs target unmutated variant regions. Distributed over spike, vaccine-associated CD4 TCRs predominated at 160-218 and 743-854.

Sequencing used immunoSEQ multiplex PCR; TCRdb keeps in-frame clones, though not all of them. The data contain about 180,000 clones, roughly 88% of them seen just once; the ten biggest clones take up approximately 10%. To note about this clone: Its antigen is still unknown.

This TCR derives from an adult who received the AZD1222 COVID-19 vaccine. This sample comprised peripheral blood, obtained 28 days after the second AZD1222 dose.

The CDR3 region has the DNA TGTGCCAGCAGTGAATTCGGGGCAGATACGCAGTATTTT. Translated: CASSEFGADTQYF. The chain couples TRBV25-1 to TRBJ2-3; TRBD2 is a possible D gene (5 bases). Germline V gives CDR1 MGHDK, CDR2 SYGVNS. The CDR3 is made up of 13 amino acids. V lost 1 base to trimming and J lost 4 bases, with 6 bases between them.